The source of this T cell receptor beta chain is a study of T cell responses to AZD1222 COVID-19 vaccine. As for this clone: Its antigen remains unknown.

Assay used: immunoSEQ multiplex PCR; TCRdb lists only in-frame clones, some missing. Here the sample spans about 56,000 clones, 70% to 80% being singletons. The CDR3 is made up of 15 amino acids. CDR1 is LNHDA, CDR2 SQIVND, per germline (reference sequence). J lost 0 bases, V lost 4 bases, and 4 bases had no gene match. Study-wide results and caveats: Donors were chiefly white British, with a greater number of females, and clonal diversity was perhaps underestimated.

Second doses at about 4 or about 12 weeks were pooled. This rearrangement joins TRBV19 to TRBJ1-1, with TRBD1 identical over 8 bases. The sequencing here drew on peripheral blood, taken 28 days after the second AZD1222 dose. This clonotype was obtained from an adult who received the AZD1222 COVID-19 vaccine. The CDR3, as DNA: TGTGCCAGTAGTAAGGCAGGGGGCCTGAACACTGAAGCTTTCTTT. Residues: CASSKAGGLNTEAFF.